This TCR beta chain was captured in a study of control samples from healthy donors and cancer patients. The V end lost 1 base, the J end lost 4 bases, and 13 bases lay between the germline ends. The CDR3 has 15 residues. Looked up from germline, CDR1 is LNHDA and CDR2 is SQIVND (reference sequence). Repertoires were generated with immunoSEQ multiplex PCR, while TCRdb's copy carries only in-frame clones and drops some. The table lists around 100,000 clones, around 88% of them singletons. Source material: blood. This sequence originates from a man aged 25-40 years in good health. J is TRBJ1-1 and V is TRBV19, with D perhaps TRBD1 (5 bases). The CDR3 sequence: CASSIGDSDVTEAFF. DNA of the CDR3: TGTGCCAGTAGTATAGGTGACAGTGATGTCACTGAAGCTTTCTTT.